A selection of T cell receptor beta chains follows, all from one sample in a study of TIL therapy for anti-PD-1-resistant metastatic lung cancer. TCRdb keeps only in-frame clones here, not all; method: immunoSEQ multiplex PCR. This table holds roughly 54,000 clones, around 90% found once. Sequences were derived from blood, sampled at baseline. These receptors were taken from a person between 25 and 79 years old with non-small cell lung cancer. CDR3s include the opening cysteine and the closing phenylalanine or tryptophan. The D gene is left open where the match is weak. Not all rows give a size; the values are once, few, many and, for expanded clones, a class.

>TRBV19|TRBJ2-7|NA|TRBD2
CASRTSGHEQYF
TGTGCCAGTAGGACTAGCGGCCACGAGCAGTACTTC
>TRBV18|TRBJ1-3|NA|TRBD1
CASSQLTGSGNTIYF
TGTGCCAGCTCACAATTGACAGGGAGTGGAAACACCATATATTTT
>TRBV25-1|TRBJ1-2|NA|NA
CASSEYRADGYTF
TGTGCCAGCAGTGAATACAGGGCAGATGGCTACACCTTC
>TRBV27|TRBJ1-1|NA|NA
CASSSTPHRNTEAFF
TGTGCCAGCAGTTCGACTCCTCACCGGAACACTGAAGCTTTCTTT
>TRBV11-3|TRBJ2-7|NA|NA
CASSLDSSGEQYF
TGTGCCAGCAGCTTAGACTCGTCCGGGGAGCAGTACTTC
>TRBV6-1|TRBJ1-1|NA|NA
CASSEGAYSTEAFF
TGTGCCAGCAGTGAAGGGGCTTATAGCACTGAAGCTTTCTTT
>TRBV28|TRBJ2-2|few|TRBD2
CASSPAGTSGTGELFF
TGTGCCAGCAGTCCTGCGGGGACTAGCGGAACCGGGGAGCTGTTTTTT
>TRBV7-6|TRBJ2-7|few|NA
CASSYSQGSYEQYF
TGTGCCAGCAGTTATAGCCAGGGTTCCTACGAGCAGTACTTC
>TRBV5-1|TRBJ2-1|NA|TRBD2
CASSLDTAGALNEQFF
TGCGCCAGCAGCTTGGATACAGCGGGGGCCCTCAATGAGCAGTTCTTC
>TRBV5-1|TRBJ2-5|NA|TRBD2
CASSLGLTSGSGETQYF
TGCGCCAGCAGCTTGGGCCTAACTAGCGGGAGTGGAGAGACCCAGTACTTC
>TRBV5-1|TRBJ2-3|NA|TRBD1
CASSLRGRAGDTQYF
TGCGCCAGCAGCTTAAGGGGGCGAGCAGGAGATACGCAGTATTTT
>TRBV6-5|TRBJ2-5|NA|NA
CASSYFETQYF
TGTGCCAGCAGTTACTTTGAGACCCAGTACTTC
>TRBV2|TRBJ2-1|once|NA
CASRVDSPINEQFF
TGTGCCAGCAGGGTGGACTCCCCTATCAATGAGCAGTTCTTC
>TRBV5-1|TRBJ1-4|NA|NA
CASSATATGTTNEKLFF
TGCGCCAGCAGCGCAACCGCAACTGGCACAACTAATGAAAAACTGTTTTTT
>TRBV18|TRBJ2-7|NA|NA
CASLGALRDEQYF
TGTGCCAGCTTGGGAGCTTTGAGAGACGAGCAGTACTTC
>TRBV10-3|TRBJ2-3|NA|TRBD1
CAIRALGQYSSTDTQYF
TGTGCCATCAGGGCTTTGGGACAGTACTCTTCTACAGATACGCAGTATTTT
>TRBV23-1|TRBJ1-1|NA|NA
CASSRSGRIMNTEAFF
TGCGCCAGCAGTCGTTCAGGGCGAATAATGAACACTGAAGCTTTCTTT
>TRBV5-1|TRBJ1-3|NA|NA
CASSLNLGGNTIYF
TGCGCCAGCAGCTTAAATCTGGGGGGAAACACCATATATTTT
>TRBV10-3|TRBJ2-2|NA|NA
CASSPAGELFF
TGTGCCTCCTCGCCGGCCGGGGAGCTGTTTTTT
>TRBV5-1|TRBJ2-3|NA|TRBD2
CASSLRTSGSTDTQYF
TGCGCCAGCAGCCTCCGGACTAGCGGTAGCACAGATACGCAGTATTTT
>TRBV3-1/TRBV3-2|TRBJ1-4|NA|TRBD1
CASSQEGQENEKLFF
TGTGCCAGCAGCCAAGAAGGACAGGAGAATGAAAAACTGTTTTTT
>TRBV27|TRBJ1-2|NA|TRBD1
CASSPTSGQANNYGYTF
TGTGCCAGCAGTCCAACCTCGGGACAGGCTAACAACTATGGCTACACCTTC
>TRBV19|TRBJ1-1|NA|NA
CASSIPGRSLGNTEAFF
TGTGCCAGTAGTATTCCGGGCAGGTCGCTAGGGAACACTGAAGCTTTCTTT
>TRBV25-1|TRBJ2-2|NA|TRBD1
CASSEWGQGSTGELFF
TGTGCCAGCAGTGAGTGGGGACAGGGTAGCACCGGGGAGCTGTTTTTT
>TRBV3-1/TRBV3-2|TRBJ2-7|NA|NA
CASSQTESYEQYF
TGTGCCAGCAGCCAAACAGAGTCCTACGAGCAGTACTTC
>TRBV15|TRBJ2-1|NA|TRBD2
CATSRDQSSGSNEQFF
TGTGCCACCAGCAGAGATCAGAGTAGCGGGAGTAATGAGCAGTTCTTC
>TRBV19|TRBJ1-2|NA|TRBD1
CASRTTGVNYGYTF
TGTGCCAGTAGAACGACAGGGGTTAACTATGGCTACACCTTC
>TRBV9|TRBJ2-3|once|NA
CASSSSLRDTQYF
TGTGCCAGCAGCTCATCTTTAAGGGATACGCAGTATTTT
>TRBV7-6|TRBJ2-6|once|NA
CASTPRVTGANVLTF
TGTGCCAGCACCCCCCGGGTGACCGGGGCCAACGTCCTGACTTTC
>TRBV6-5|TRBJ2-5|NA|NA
CASKGNRAGETQYF
TGTGCCAGCAAGGGGAACAGGGCCGGGGAGACCCAGTACTTC
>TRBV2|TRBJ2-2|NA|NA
CASSEDDTGELFF
TGTGCCAGCAGTGAAGATGACACCGGGGAGCTGTTTTTT
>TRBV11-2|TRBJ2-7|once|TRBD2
CASSLELAGMYEQYF
TGTGCCAGCAGCTTAGAACTAGCGGGCATGTACGAGCAGTACTTC
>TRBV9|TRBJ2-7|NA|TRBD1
CASSVGQGMSYEQYF
TGTGCCAGCAGCGTGGGACAGGGAATGTCCTACGAGCAGTACTTC
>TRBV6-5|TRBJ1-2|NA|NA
CASRLTRGYGYTF
TGTGCCAGCAGACTGACGAGGGGCTATGGCTACACCTTC
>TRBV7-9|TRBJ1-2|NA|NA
CASSLDNASPLGYTF
TGTGCCAGCAGCTTAGATAATGCCAGTCCCCTCGGCTACACCTTC
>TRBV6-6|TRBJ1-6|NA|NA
CASSSGGRSGSPLHF
TGTGCCAGCAGTTCCGGCGGAAGGTCGGGATCACCCCTCCACTTT
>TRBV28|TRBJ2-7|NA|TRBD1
CASRRTGGEGYEQYF
TGTGCCAGCAGACGAACAGGGGGCGAGGGCTACGAGCAGTACTTC
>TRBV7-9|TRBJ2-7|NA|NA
CASSLASTEGEQYF
TGTGCCAGCAGCTTAGCGAGCACAGAGGGCGAGCAGTACTTC
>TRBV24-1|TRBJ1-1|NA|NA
CATSGGPQGTEAFF
TGTGCCACCAGTGGGGGCCCCCAGGGGACTGAAGCTTTCTTT
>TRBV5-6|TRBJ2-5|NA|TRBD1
CASSWPMGQATQETQYF
TGTGCCAGCAGCTGGCCCATGGGACAGGCCACCCAAGAGACCCAGTACTTC
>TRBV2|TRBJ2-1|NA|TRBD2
CASRFPGLAGDEQFF
TGTGCCAGCAGGTTCCCGGGACTAGCGGGAGATGAGCAGTTCTTC